Below are 18 T cell receptor beta chains sequenced from a single sample in a study of blood T cells in healthy people across ages. Alongside a J-beta primer mix, a sample-barcoded 5' primer served in a second PCR lasting about 7 to 12 cycles. MiXCR, applied by TCRdb to the 5' RACE reads, yields one record per CDR3 protein. Among roughly 1.7 million distinct CDR3 sequences listed, around 35% were seen once. The sample comprised blood. All receptors derive from a woman in her 30s in good health.

The J gene is TRBJ2-7, the V gene TRBV7-2, with 7 bases aligning to TRBD1. This CDR3 is 14 amino acids long. CDR1 and CDR2 from the germline V gene are SGHTA and FQGNSA. V shed 6 bases, J shed 5 bases, and the junction held 10 bases outside the gene matches. In DNA, the CDR3 is TGTGCCAGCAGGGGACAGATTAGTTCTGACGAGCAGTACTTC. It is translated as CASRGQISSDEQYF. Full variable domain (remainder filled in from reference TRBV7-2 and TRBJ2-7): GAGVSQSPSNKVTEKGKDVELRCDPISGHTALYWYRQSLGQGLEFLIYFQGNSAPDKSGLPSDRFSAERTGGSVSTLTIQRTQQEDSAVYLCASRGQISSDEQYFGPGTRLTVT.

This chain connects TRBV13 to TRBJ2-5; possible D gene TRBD1, 6 bases. The V end was cut by 0 bases, the J end by 1 base, with 12 bases between. CDR3 length: 16 residues. CDR1 and CDR2 from the germline V gene are PRHDT and FYEKMQ (reference sequence). CDR3 sequence reads: CASSLGQGLFQETQYF. The CDR3 DNA sequence: TGTGCCAGCAGCTTAGGGCAGGGGCTTTTCCAAGAGACCCAGTACTTC.

J is TRBJ1-4 and V is TRBV7-9; D remains unclear. With 5 bases removed from V and 9 bases from J, the gap between germline ends came to 16 bases. The CDR3 sequence is 14 residues long. CDR1 is SEHNR, CDR2 FQNEAQ, per germline (reference sequence). The CDR3 nucleotides read TGTGCCAGCAGCATCGAGCGAGGGTACCAAAAACTGTTTTTT. As protein: CASSIERGYQKLFF. Variable domain in full (rest from reference TRBV7-9 and TRBJ1-4): DTGVSQNPRHKITKRGQNVTFRCDPISEHNRLYWYRQTLGQGPEFLTYFQNEAQLEKSRLLSDRFSAERPKGSFSTLEIQRTEQGDSAMYLCASSIERGYQKLFFGSGTQLSVL.

The chain combines TRBV13 with TRBJ2-7; 12 bases agree with TRBD2. This CDR3 is built from 15 residues. The trim removed 5 bases at V and 5 bases at J, leaving 7 bases unmatched. Germline lookup yields CDR1 PRHDT and CDR2 FYEKMQ (reference sequence). CDR3 sequence (DNA): TGTGCCAGCAGCCTGCTAGCGGGAGGGCCCAACGAGCAGTACTTC. Translating gives CASSLLAGGPNEQYF. Complete variable domain (other parts from reference TRBV13 and TRBJ2-7): AAGVIQSPRHLIKEKRETATLKCYPIPRHDTVYWYQQGPGQDPQFLISFYEKMQSDKGSIPDRFSAQQFSDYHSELNMSSLELGDSALYFCASSLLAGGPNEQYFGPGTRLTVT.

This clonotype was recorded at least ten times. The chain links TRBV28 to TRBJ2-5; D perhaps matches TRBD2 (5 bases). This CDR3 has 16 amino acids. Trimming left V 3 bases short and J 5 bases short, with 19 bases between. Germline lookup yields CDR1 MDHEN and CDR2 SYDVKM. CDR3 bases: TGTGCCAGCAGTTTCTCAACTTTCAACGGGGTCGAGACCCAGTACTTC. Residues: CASSFSTFNGVETQYF.

This clonotype was recorded a few times. V is TRBV24-1 and J is TRBJ2-1, with 10 bases fitting TRBD1. The trim removed 3 bases at V and 1 base at J, leaving 2 bases unmatched. CDR1 and CDR2 from the germline V gene are KGHDR and SFDVKD. The CDR3 spans 16 residues. The CDR3 reads CATSDPGQGSYNEQFF. As DNA, the CDR3 is TGTGCCACCAGTGATCCGGGACAGGGGTCCTACAATGAGCAGTTCTTC.

In regard to this clonotype: A much larger clone is a single base away; this may be a read error. The chain uses TRBV12-3 or TRBV12-4 and TRBJ2-7; the match to TRBD1 covers 9 bases. The CDR3 consists of 16 residues. The V and J ends lost 5 bases and 0 bases, in that order; junction bases with no gene match: 8. The chain's CDR3 is CASSKWTGAGSYEQYF. The CDR3 bases are TGTGCCAGCAGTAAATGGACAGGGGCCGGCTCCTACGAGCAGTACTTC.

This clonotype was found a few times. CDR3 protein: CAWIGKGLAADTQYF. The CDR3 DNA is TGTGCCTGGATAGGAAAAGGACTAGCGGCAGATACGCAGTATTTT. The chain carries TRBV30 and TRBJ2-3; TRBD2 agrees at 10 bases. V trimming: 4 bases; J trimming: 4 bases; junction bases outside the gene matches: 8. Germline values: CDR1 GTSNPN, CDR2 SVGIG (reference sequence). CDR3 length: 15 amino acids.

This clonotype was recorded at least ten times. The chain combines TRBV10-3 with TRBJ2-3; possible D gene TRBD2, 6 bases. With 2 bases removed from V and 7 bases from J, the gap between germline ends came to 19 bases. Germline lookup yields CDR1 ENHRY and CDR2 SYGVKD. There are 16 residues in the CDR3. CDR3 region: CAISEQGTGAGYTQYF. Written as DNA, the CDR3 is TGTGCCATCAGTGAGCAGGGCACGGGAGCAGGGTATACGCAGTATTTT.

This rearrangement joins TRBV6-6 to TRBJ2-1; the match to TRBD1 covers 10 bases. V shed 4 bases and J 5 bases; nucleotides not matched to a gene: 5. The CDR3 covers 15 residues. Germline CDR1 reads MNHNY; CDR2 reads SVGAGI (reference sequence). The CDR3 loop reads CASSFPGQGHNEQFF. As DNA, the CDR3 is TGTGCCAGCAGTTTTCCGGGACAGGGGCACAATGAGCAGTTCTTC.

The table lists this clonotype with a few counts. This chain uses TRBV20-1 with TRBJ2-5; TRBD2 matches at 13 bases. CDR3 length: 15 residues. Germline trimming cut 1 base from V and 4 bases from J; bases unmatched to any gene: 3. In germline, CDR1 is DFQATT, CDR2 SNEGSKA (reference sequence). CDR3 amino acids: CSARVLAGGTETQYF. The CDR3 nucleotides read TGCAGTGCTAGAGTACTAGCGGGGGGGACAGAGACCCAGTACTTC.

This clonotype was detected a few times. The chain employs TRBV9 and TRBJ2-5, with 8 bases matching TRBD2. CDR1 and CDR2 (germline): SGDLS, YYNGEE. Germline trimming cut 0 bases from V and 5 bases from J; bases unmatched to any gene: 6. This CDR3 region has 15 residues. The CDR3, as DNA: TGTGCCAGCAGCGTAGCGGGGGGGCCCGGGGAGACCCAGTACTTC. Translated, it gives CASSVAGGPGETQYF.

The rearrangement joins TRBV15 to TRBJ2-7; D is possibly TRBD1 (6 bases). Trimming pared 6 bases from V and 3 bases from J, leaving 12 bases between. The CDR3 covers 13 residues. Germline V lookup: CDR1 LNHNV, CDR2 YYDKDF (reference sequence). The DNA of the CDR3 is TGTGCCACCAGGAGTAGGGGGAACTACGAGCAGTACTTC. Its protein is CATRSRGNYEQYF.

This clonotype was picked up a small number of times. V and J are TRBV4-2 and TRBJ2-3, with D hard to call. Between the trimmed V and J ends, which lost 1 base and 3 bases, there was a span of 8 bases. Germline lookup yields CDR1 LGHNA and CDR2 YNFKEQ. This CDR3 region has 14 residues. CDR3 DNA: TGTGCCAGCAGCCAAGGGTTGGAAACAGATACGCAGTATTTT. Residues: CASSQGLETDTQYF.

This clonotype occurred a few times. The chain uses TRBV27 and TRBJ2-1; D gene uncertain. This CDR3 is 11 amino acids long. Germline V gene lookup returns CDR1 MNHEY and CDR2 SMNVEV (reference sequence). The V end was cut by 5 bases, the J end by 9 bases, with 8 bases between. CDR3 region: CASSVRGEQFF. As DNA, the CDR3 is TGTGCCAGCAGTGTACGAGGTGAGCAGTTCTTC.

This clonotype was seen once. The V gene is TRBV9, the J gene TRBJ2-1; the D gene is possibly TRBD2 (7 bases). Trimming cost V 7 bases and J 7 bases, with 18 bases left between them. Germline CDR1 is SGDLS and CDR2 is YYNGEE. The CDR3 has 14 residues. CDR3 nucleotides: TGTGCCAGCCAGAGGGGGGGCGAGGGAAATGAGCAGTTCTTC. Its protein product is CASQRGGEGNEQFF.

Remarks on this clonotype: Germline and junction disagree at one end, which may indicate a read error. The chain couples TRBV5-1 to TRBJ2-7; D is possibly TRBD2 (5 bases). Germline values: CDR1 SGHRS, CDR2 YFSETQ. CDR3 length equals 13 residues. In nucleotides, the CDR3 is TGTGCCAGCAGCTTAGTCGGGGTCTACGAGCAGTACTTC. Amino acid sequence: CASSLVGVYEQYF.

This clonotype was seen a few times. The chain joins TRBV7-8 to TRBJ2-1; D perhaps matches TRBD2 (5 bases). The CDR3 extends over 12 amino acids. V was trimmed by 1 base and J by 8 bases, leaving 6 bases between them. Germline values: CDR1 SGHVS, CDR2 FQNEAQ. The CDR3 region has the DNA TGTGCCAGCAGCTTAGGGACTCATGAGCAGTTCTTC. Translation gives CASSLGTHEQFF.